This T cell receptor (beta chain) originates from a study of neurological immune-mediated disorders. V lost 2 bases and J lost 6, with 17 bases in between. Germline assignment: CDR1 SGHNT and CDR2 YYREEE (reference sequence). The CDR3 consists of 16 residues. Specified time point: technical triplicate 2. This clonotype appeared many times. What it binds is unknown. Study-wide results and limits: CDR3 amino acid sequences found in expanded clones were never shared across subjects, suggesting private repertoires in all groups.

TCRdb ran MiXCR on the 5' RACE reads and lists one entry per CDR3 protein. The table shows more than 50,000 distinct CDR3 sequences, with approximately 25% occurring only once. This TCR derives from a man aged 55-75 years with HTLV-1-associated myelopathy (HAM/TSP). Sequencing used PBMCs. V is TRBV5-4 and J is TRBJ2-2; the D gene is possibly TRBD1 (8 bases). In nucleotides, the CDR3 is TGTGCCAGCAGCTTCGTACAGGGGGGGTTGTCCGGGGAGCTGTTTTTT. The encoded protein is CASSFVQGGLSGELFF.